These T cell receptor beta chains were read from a single sample in a study of cytomegalovirus exposure and HLA in healthy donors. Using immunoSEQ multiplex PCR, the repertoire was profiled, and TCRdb retains in-frame clones only, with some absent. The sample consists of approximately 190,000 clones, roughly 80% of them appearing once. Material for sequencing was PBMCs. These receptors were obtained from a man in his forties in good health and CMV-seropositive. CDR3s include the opening cysteine and the closing phenylalanine or tryptophan. Fields, in order: V gene, J gene, D gene, CDR3 protein, CDR3 DNA. D genes are given only for firm matches.

v_call: TRBV6-4
j_call: TRBJ1-2
d_call: TRBD1
cdr3_aa: CASIREPGQGNYGYTF
cdr3_nt: TGTGCCAGCATAAGGGAACCGGGACAGGGGAACTATGGCTACACCTTC

v_call: TRBV7-6
j_call: TRBJ2-1
d_call: TRBD2
cdr3_aa: CASSTGLAGGSSYNEQFF
cdr3_nt: TGTGCCAGCAGTACCGGACTAGCGGGAGGGAGCTCCTACAATGAGCAGTTCTTC

v_call: TRBV6-1
j_call: TRBJ2-7
d_call: TRBD2
cdr3_aa: CASSHTTSGTREQYF
cdr3_nt: TGTGCCAGCAGTCATACGACTAGCGGGACTCGGGAGCAGTACTTC

v_call: TRBV7-2
j_call: TRBJ2-3
d_call: -
cdr3_aa: CASSLVGWGRLEDTQYF
cdr3_nt: TGTGCCAGCAGCTTAGTAGGTTGGGGGCGGCTGGAAGATACGCAGTATTTT

v_call: TRBV11-3
j_call: TRBJ1-6
d_call: -
cdr3_aa: CASSLDGGNNSPLHF
cdr3_nt: TGTGCCAGCAGCTTAGATGGCGGAAATAATTCACCCCTCCACTTT

v_call: TRBV6-5
j_call: TRBJ2-7
d_call: TRBD1
cdr3_aa: CASRNDRGISEQYF
cdr3_nt: TGTGCCAGCAGAAACGACAGGGGTATCTCCGAGCAGTACTTC

v_call: TRBV28
j_call: TRBJ2-1
d_call: TRBD2
cdr3_aa: CASSLSLAGDLEQFF
cdr3_nt: TGTGCCAGCAGTTTGTCCCTAGCGGGAGACCTTGAGCAGTTCTTC

v_call: TRBV5-4
j_call: TRBJ2-1
d_call: TRBD1
cdr3_aa: CASSLPGQGTMRQFF
cdr3_nt: TGTGCCAGCAGCTTACCCGGACAGGGTACAATGAGGCAGTTCTTC

v_call: TRBV5-6
j_call: TRBJ2-7
d_call: TRBD1
cdr3_aa: CASSYRTGITYEQYF
cdr3_nt: TGTGCCAGCAGTTACAGGACAGGAATTACCTACGAGCAGTACTTC

v_call: TRBV4-3
j_call: TRBJ1-2
d_call: -
cdr3_aa: CASSQDLIVGTSSYGYTF
cdr3_nt: TGCGCCAGCAGCCAAGACCTCATCGTGGGCACTTCAAGCTATGGCTACACCTTC

v_call: TRBV7-7
j_call: TRBJ2-1
d_call: TRBD2
cdr3_aa: CASSLGGLEGEQFF
cdr3_nt: TGTGCCAGCAGCTTAGGGGGACTAGAAGGTGAGCAGTTCTTC